This T cell receptor beta chain came from a study of CD8 T cells in ankylosing spondylitis. Findings of the study overall: Prior work had noted some motif variants in reactive arthritis blood and synovial fluid.

In making TCR beta libraries, quantitative 5'-RACE with molecular barcodes was used. One entry per CDR3 protein, called by TCRdb with MiXCR from the 5' RACE reads. Of 300,000 to 400,000 distinct CDR3 sequences in the sample, approximately 10% were seen once. Germline V gives CDR1 KGHDR, CDR2 SFDVKD. V lost 7 bases, J lost 4 bases, and 13 bases lay in between. CDR3 size: 14 residues. This clonotype was counted ten times or more. The antigen is undetermined. The TCR was taken from a female donor with ankylosing spondylitis or in good health (not recorded which). Material for sequencing was blood, either unsorted or a sorted T cell fraction (not recorded which). The rearrangement uses TRBV24-1 and TRBJ2-1, with unresolved D. CDR3 region: CATSKSTVYNEQFF. CDR3 DNA sequence: TGTGCCACCAGCAAATCCACCGTATACAATGAGCAGTTCTTC.